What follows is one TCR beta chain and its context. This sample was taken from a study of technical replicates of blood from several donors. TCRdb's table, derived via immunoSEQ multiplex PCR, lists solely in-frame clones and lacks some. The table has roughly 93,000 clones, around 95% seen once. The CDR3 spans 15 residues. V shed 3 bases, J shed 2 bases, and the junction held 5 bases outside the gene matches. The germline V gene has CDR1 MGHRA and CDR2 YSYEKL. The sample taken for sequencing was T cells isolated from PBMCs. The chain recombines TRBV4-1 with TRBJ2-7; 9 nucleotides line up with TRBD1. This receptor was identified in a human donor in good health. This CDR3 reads CASSQEGQGAYEQYF. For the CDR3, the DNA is TGCGCCAGCAGCCAGGAGGGACAGGGAGCCTACGAGCAGTACTTC.